This T cell receptor beta chain appears in the sequencing data of a study of cytomegalovirus exposure and HLA in healthy donors. Study-wide results and limits: Most TCRs appeared rarely, but some public TCRs recurred in many donors. A later analysis associated around 17,000 TCR beta sequences with HLA alleles at a 0.05 false discovery rate.

Vbeta (60) and Jbeta (13) primers were used in the PCR. Data came from immunoSEQ multiplex PCR; TCRdb stores just in-frame clones and leaves some out. The sample includes 200,000 to 250,000 clones, roughly 80% seen only once; the top ten take 2.7%. The study sampled nominally healthy donors, though unrecorded immune exposures were likely. This clone has just one count. Its target is not known. The junction had 7 bases not matched to a gene; V was cut back by 5 bases and J by 2 bases. CDR3 size: 15 residues. The germline CDR1 and CDR2 sequences are SGHAT and FQNNGV. The TCR sequence derives from a middle-aged woman in good health and CMV-seronegative. Material: PBMCs. This sequence joins TRBV11-2 and TRBJ2-7; 9 bases fit TRBD1. CDR3 loop: CASSQDRGPAYEQYF. CDR3 nucleotide sequence: TGTGCCAGCAGCCAGGACAGGGGACCAGCCTACGAGCAGTACTTC.